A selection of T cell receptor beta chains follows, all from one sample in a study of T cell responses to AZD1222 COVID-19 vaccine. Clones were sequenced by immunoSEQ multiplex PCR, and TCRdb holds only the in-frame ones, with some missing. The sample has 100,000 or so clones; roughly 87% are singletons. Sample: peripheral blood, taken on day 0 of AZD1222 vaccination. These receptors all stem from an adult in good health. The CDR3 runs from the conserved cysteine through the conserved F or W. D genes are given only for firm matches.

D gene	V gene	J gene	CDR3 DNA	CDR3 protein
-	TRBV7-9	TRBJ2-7	TGTGCCAGCAGCTCCGGGACCCCGGATCACGAGCAGTACTTC	CASSSGTPDHEQYF
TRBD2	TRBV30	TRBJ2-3	TGTGCCTGCACCGGGGGACTAGCGAACATAGATACGCAGTATTTT	CACTGGLANIDTQYF
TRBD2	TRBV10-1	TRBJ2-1	TGCGCCAGCCTGGGACTAGAGTCCTACAATGAGCAGTTCTTC	CASLGLESYNEQFF
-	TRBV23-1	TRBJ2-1	TGCGCCAGGTCAACCCTTGGGGGAACCTATTACAATGAGCAGTTCTTC	CARSTLGGTYYNEQFF
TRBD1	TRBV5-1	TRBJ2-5	TGCGCCAGCAGCTTGGACGGGACAGGGTCGGAGACCCAGTACTTC	CASSLDGTGSETQYF
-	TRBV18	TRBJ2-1	TGTGCCAGCTCACCGTTCGGACCAGCGAGCACCTACAATGAGCAGTTCTTC	CASSPFGPASTYNEQFF
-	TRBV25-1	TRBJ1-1	TGTGCCAGCAGAACGACAGGACCCACTTTGAACACTGAAGCTTTCTTT	CASRTTGPTLNTEAFF
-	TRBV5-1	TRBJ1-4	TGCGCCAGCAGCTTGGTCGGCAGTCCTAGAGAAAAACTGTTTTTT	CASSLVGSPREKLFF
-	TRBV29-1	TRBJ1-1	TGCAGCGTTTACCGGGACATCCGGAACACTGAAGCTTTCTTT	CSVYRDIRNTEAFF
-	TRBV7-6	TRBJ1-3	TGTGCCAGCAGCCCACGGAGTGGGGTGGGCTCTGGAAACACCATATATTTT	CASSPRSGVGSGNTIYF
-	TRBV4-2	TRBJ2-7	TGTGCCAGCAGCGGGGGCGAGTTCTCCTACGAGCAGTACTTC	CASSGGEFSYEQYF